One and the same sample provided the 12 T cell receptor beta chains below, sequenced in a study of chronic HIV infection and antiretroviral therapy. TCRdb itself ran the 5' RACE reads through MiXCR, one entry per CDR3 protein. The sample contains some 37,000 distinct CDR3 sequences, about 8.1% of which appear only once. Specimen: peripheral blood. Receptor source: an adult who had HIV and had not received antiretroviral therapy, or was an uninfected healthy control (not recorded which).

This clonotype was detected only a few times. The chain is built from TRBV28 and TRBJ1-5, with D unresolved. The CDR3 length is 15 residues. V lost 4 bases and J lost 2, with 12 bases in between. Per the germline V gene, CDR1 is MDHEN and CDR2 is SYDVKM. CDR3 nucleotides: TGTGCCAGCAGTTCCCCGAAGGCGGGCAATCAGCCCCAGCATTTT. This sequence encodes CASSSPKAGNQPQHF.

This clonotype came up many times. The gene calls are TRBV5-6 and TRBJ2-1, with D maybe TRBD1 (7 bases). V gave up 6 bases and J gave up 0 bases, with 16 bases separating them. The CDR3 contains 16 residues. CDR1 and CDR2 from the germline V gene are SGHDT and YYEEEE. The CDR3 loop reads CASIGRGVDSYNEQFF. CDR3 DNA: TGTGCCAGCATCGGCAGGGGGGTCGACTCCTACAATGAGCAGTTCTTC. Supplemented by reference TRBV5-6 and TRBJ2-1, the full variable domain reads DAGVTQSPTHLIKTRGQQVTLRCSPKSGHDTVSWYQQALGQGPQFIFQYYEEEERQRGNFPDRFSGHQFPNYSSELNVNALLLGDSALYLCASIGRGVDSYNEQFFGPGTRLTVL.

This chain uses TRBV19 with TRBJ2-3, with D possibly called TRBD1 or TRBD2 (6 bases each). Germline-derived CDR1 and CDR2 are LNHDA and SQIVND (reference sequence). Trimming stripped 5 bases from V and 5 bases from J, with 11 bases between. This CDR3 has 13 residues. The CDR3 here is CASSSRGEDTQYF. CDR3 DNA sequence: TGTGCCAGTAGTTCAAGGGGGGAAGATACGCAGTATTTT. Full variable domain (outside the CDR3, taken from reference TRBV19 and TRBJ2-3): DGGITQSPKYLFRKEGQNVTLSCEQNLNHDAMYWYRQDPGQGLRLIYYSQIVNDFQKGDIAEGYSVSREKKESFPLTVTSAQKNPTAFYLCASSSRGEDTQYFGPGTRLTVL.

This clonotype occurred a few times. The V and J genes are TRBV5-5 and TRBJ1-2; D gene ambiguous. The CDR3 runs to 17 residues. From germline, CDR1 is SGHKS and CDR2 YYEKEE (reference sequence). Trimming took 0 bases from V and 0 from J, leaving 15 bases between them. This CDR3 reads CASSLGTTRIPNYGYTF. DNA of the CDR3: TGTGCCAGCAGCTTGGGAACTACACGAATCCCTAACTATGGCTACACCTTC.

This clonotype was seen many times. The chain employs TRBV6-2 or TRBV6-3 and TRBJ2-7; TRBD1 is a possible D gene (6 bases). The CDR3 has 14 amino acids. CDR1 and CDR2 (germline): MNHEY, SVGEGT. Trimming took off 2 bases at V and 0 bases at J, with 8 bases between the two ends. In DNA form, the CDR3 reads TGTGCCAGCAGTTACAGGGACAACTCCTACGAGCAGTACTTC. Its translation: CASSYRDNSYEQYF.

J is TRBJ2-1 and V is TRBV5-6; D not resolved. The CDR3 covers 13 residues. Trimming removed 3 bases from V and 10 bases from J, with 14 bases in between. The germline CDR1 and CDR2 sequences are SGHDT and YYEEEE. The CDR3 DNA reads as TGTGCCAGCAGCTCCTCTCCGGCTCTGGAGCAGTTCTTC. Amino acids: CASSSSPALEQFF.

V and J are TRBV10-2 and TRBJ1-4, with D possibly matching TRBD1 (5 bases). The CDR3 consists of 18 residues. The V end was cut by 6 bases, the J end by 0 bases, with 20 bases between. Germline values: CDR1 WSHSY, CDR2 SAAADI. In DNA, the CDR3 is TGCGCCAGCAGACCCCCTTCGGGAGGGGAATCAACTAATGAAAAACTGTTTTTT. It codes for CASRPPSGGESTNEKLFF.

The CDR3 spells CASSQATSATNEKLFF. The DNA of the CDR3 is TGTGCCAGCAGCCAGGCGACGTCTGCAACTAATGAAAAACTGTTTTTT. V gene TRBV4-2 combines with J gene TRBJ1-4; no reliable D call. Germline CDR1 LGHNA, CDR2 YNFKEQ. The CDR3 has 16 amino acids. V lost 3 bases to trimming and J lost 0 bases, with 11 bases between them.

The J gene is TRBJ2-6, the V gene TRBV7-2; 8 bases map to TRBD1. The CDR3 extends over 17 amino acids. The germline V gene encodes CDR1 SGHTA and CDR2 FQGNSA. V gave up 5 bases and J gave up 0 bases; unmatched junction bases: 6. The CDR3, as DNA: TGTGCCAGCAGCCCGGGACAGGCCAACTCTGGGGCCAACGTCCTGACTTTC. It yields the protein CASSPGQANSGANVLTF. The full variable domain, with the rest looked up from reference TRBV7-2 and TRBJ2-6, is GAGVSQSPSNKVTEKGKDVELRCDPISGHTALYWYRQSLGQGLEFLIYFQGNSAPDKSGLPSDRFSAERTGGSVSTLTIQRTQQEDSAVYLCASSPGQANSGANVLTFGAGSRLTVL.

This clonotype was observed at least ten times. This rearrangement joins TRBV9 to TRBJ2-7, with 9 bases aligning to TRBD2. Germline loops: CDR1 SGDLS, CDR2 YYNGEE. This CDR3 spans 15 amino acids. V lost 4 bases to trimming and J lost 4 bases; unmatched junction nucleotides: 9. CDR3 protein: CASSPTGTSSYEQYF. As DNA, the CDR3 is TGTGCCAGCAGCCCCACCGGGACTAGCAGTTACGAGCAGTACTTC. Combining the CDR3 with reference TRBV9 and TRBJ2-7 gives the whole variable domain DSGVTQTPKHLITATGQRVTLRCSPRSGDLSVYWYQQSLDQGLQFLIQYYNGEERAKGNILERFSAQQFPDLHSELNLSSLELGDSALYFCASSPTGTSSYEQYFGPGTRLTVT.

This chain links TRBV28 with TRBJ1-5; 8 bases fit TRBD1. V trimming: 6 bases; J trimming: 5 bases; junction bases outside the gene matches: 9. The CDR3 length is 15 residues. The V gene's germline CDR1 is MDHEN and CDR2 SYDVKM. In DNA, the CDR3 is TGTGCCAGCAGGATCGGACAGGGTCTGTATCAGCCCCAGCATTTT. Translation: CASRIGQGLYQPQHF. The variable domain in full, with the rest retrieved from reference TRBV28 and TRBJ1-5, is DVKVTQSSRYLVKRTGEKVFLECVQDMDHENMFWYRQDPGLGLRLIYFSYDVKMKEKGDIPEGYSVSREKKERFSLILESASTNQTSMYLCASRIGQGLYQPQHFGDGTRLSIL.

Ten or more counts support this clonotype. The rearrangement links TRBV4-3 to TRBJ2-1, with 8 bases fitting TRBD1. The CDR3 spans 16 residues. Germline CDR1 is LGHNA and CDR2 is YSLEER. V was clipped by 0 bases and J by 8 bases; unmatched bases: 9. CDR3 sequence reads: CASSQESETGAYEQFF. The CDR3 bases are TGCGCCAGCAGCCAAGAGTCCGAGACAGGGGCCTATGAGCAGTTCTTC.